The entry below gives a single T cell receptor (beta chain) sequence along with its context. A quantity of roughly 0.5 to 1 ug RNA underwent reverse transcription using random hexamers. MiXCR, applied by TCRdb to the immunoSEQ multiplex PCR reads, yields one record per CDR3 protein. The sample has hundreds of thousands of distinct CDR3 sequences; around 95% are singletons. The entry originates in a study of CD8 T cells in Susac syndrome. The CDR3 has 14 residues. With 5 bases clipped from V and 3 bases from J, the junction kept 7 bases outside the gene matches. From germline, CDR1 is DFQATT and CDR2 SNEGSKA (reference sequence). Sequencing of TCR beta was carried out in blood CD8+ and CD4+ T cells.

The receptor's source is a human donor with multiple sclerosis. The rearrangement uses TRBV20-1 and TRBJ2-7, with 10 bases that match TRBD2. The sample was CD4+ T cells from PBMCs. Written as DNA, the CDR3 is TGCAGTGCTGATCGGCCTAGCGGGAGCTACGAGCAGTACTTC. Encoded protein: CSADRPSGSYEQYF.